A selection of T cell receptor beta chains follows, all from one sample in a study of OX40 agonist ivuxolimab in advanced cancers. The assay was immunoSEQ multiplex PCR, and TCRdb's table has in-frame clones only and misses some. The repertoire holds around 64,000 clones, with 85% to 90% as singletons. The sequencing used CD4+ or CD8+ T cells sorted from blood, collected in a trial of the OX40 agonist ivuxolimab. The receptors here all came from an adult with an advanced solid tumor such as melanoma, head and neck, liver or kidney cancer. CDR3s include the opening cysteine and the closing phenylalanine or tryptophan. A D gene is named only where the DNA matches it firmly. Some rows mark clone size as missing; the rest say once, few, many or name a class of expanded clone.

clone size	V gene	D gene	J gene	CDR3 DNA	CDR3 protein
NA	TRBV19	TRBD1	TRBJ1-3	TGTGCCAGTACCCTGGGACAGGGGGCTTTCACCATATATTTT	CASTLGQGAFTIYF
NA	TRBV7-3	TRBD2	TRBJ2-1	TGTGCCAGCAGCGACCGACTAGCTACTTACAATGAGCAGTTCTTC	CASSDRLATYNEQFF
NA	TRBV25-1	NA	TRBJ2-7	TGTGCCAGCGGGGGAATCTACGAGCAGTACTTC	CASGGIYEQYF
NA	TRBV6-1	TRBD1	TRBJ2-7	TGTGCCAGCAGCTCGACAGGGAGCGGCTACGAGCAGTACTTC	CASSSTGSGYEQYF
NA	TRBV2	TRBD1	TRBJ2-2	TGTGCCAGCAGTGACCGGACAGGAAACACCGGGGAGCTGTTTTTT	CASSDRTGNTGELFF
NA	TRBV9	NA	TRBJ1-4	TGTGCCAGCAGCGGGGGCACTAATGAAAAACTGTTTTTT	CASSGGTNEKLFF
NA	TRBV4-1	NA	TRBJ2-3	TGCGCCAGCAGCCAAGAGAGCACCACAGATACGCAGTATTTT	CASSQESTTDTQYF
NA	TRBV6-1	NA	TRBJ1-3	TGTGCCAGCAGTGAAGTCAAAGGAAACACCATATATTTT	CASSEVKGNTIYF
NA	TRBV5-1	TRBD2	TRBJ2-5	TGCGCCAGCAGCTTGGCGGTTTCTGCGGGAGCTGACCAAGAGACCCAGTACTTC	CASSLAVSAGADQETQYF
NA	TRBV11-3	TRBD1	TRBJ2-1	TGTGCCAGCAGCTTAGGGGACAGGATCCACAATGAGCAGTTCTTC	CASSLGDRIHNEQFF
once	TRBV27	NA	TRBJ2-7	TGTGCCAGCAGTTTTCTCCCAGCCTGGGAGCAGTACTTC	CASSFLPAWEQYF
NA	TRBV30	NA	TRBJ1-3	TGTGCCTGGAAAAGGGGGAGGTTACCTGGAAACACCATATATTTT	CAWKRGRLPGNTIYF
NA	TRBV6-5	TRBD1	TRBJ2-7	TGTGCCAGCAGTAGGACAGGGGGCTCTTACGAGCAGTACTTC	CASSRTGGSYEQYF
once	TRBV7-4	NA	TRBJ1-1	TGTGCCAGCAGCTTAGTCCCGGGTACAGACACTGAAGCTTTCTTT	CASSLVPGTDTEAFF
NA	TRBV19	TRBD1	TRBJ1-2	TGTGCCAGTAGTATCGCGACAGGGCCAGGCTATGGCTACACCTTC	CASSIATGPGYGYTF
NA	TRBV19	NA	TRBJ2-1	TGTGCCAGTAGTACCCGGACTGGTTACAATGAGCAGTTCTTC	CASSTRTGYNEQFF
NA	TRBV5-1	TRBD1	TRBJ1-1	TGCGCCAGCAGCTTGGGACAGGGTACTAAGGCTTTCTTT	CASSLGQGTKAFF
NA	TRBV5-1	NA	TRBJ1-4	TGCGCCAGCAGCTTCGGCCCCGGCAGGGGTGAAAAACTGTTTTTT	CASSFGPGRGEKLFF
once	TRBV7-2	NA	TRBJ2-1	TGTGCCAGCAGCCGCCGGGGCCATGAGCAGTTCTTC	CASSRRGHEQFF
NA	TRBV2	NA	TRBJ1-5	TGTGCCAGCAGTACGACGGGCGGGAGCCGTCAGCCCCAGCATTTT	CASSTTGGSRQPQHF
NA	TRBV6-1	TRBD1	TRBJ2-7	TGTGCCAGCATGAGGGGACAGGGGACCTCCTACGAGCAGTACTTC	CASMRGQGTSYEQYF
NA	TRBV7-9	NA	TRBJ1-1	TGTGCCAGCAGCCATGACAGGAACACTGAAGCTTTCTTT	CASSHDRNTEAFF
NA	TRBV19	TRBD2	TRBJ2-1	TGTGCCAGTAGAACTAGCGGGAGGCTATACAATGAGCAGTTCTTC	CASRTSGRLYNEQFF
NA	TRBV7-3	TRBD1	TRBJ1-1	TGTGCCAGCAGCCCGGGGACAGGGGGAGCTTTCTTT	CASSPGTGGAFF
NA	TRBV9	TRBD2	TRBJ2-3	TGTGCCAGCAGCTTCACTAGCGGGTACACAGATACGCAGTATTTT	CASSFTSGYTDTQYF
few	TRBV7-2	TRBD2	TRBJ2-5	TGTGCCAGCAGCCCGCAAGTAGCGGGAGAGACCCAGTACTTC	CASSPQVAGETQYF
NA	TRBV30	NA	TRBJ2-3	TGTGCCTGGAGGCACAGGGCGAGCACAGATACGCAGTATTTT	CAWRHRASTDTQYF
NA	TRBV21-1	NA	TRBJ1-1	TGTGCCAGCAGCAAAGGAGGGGAACAGGGGAACACTGAAGCTTTCTTT	CASSKGGEQGNTEAFF
NA	TRBV5-1	TRBD1	TRBJ1-2	TGCGCCAGCAGCTGGGACAGGGTGGATGGCTACACCTTC	CASSWDRVDGYTF
NA	TRBV2	TRBD1	TRBJ1-5	TGTGCCAGCAGAGGGACAGGGTCCTATAGCAATCAGCCCCAGCATTTT	CASRGTGSYSNQPQHF
NA	TRBV11-3	TRBD2	TRBJ2-1	TGTGCCAGCAGCTTAGCCGTAGTAGCGGGTAGAGATGAGCAGTTCTTC	CASSLAVVAGRDEQFF
NA	TRBV30	NA	TRBJ1-5	TGTGCCTGGAGTGTTACGGGGGAGCCCCAGCATTTT	CAWSVTGEPQHF
NA	TRBV6-1	NA	TRBJ2-6	TGTGCCAGCACATCTGGGGCCAACGTCCTGACTTTC	CASTSGANVLTF
NA	TRBV12-5	NA	TRBJ2-5	TGTGCTAGTTCCGTCATGGTCCAAGAGACCCAGTACTTC	CASSVMVQETQYF
NA	TRBV2	NA	TRBJ1-1	TGTGCCAGCAGTGAAAAGGATGGGAGATCTGAAGCCTTCTTT	CASSEKDGRSEAFF
NA	TRBV6-5	TRBD1	TRBJ1-4	TGTGCCAGCAGCAAGCAGGGGGGAATTGAAAAACTGTTTTTT	CASSKQGGIEKLFF
NA	TRBV6-5	NA	TRBJ1-2	TGTGCCAGCAGCCGGGCGCGGGAGAACTATGGCTACACCTTC	CASSRARENYGYTF
NA	TRBV5-6	NA	TRBJ1-2	TGTGCCAGCAGCCCCTGGGTTAGGAGGGACGCATATGGCTACACCTTC	CASSPWVRRDAYGYTF
NA	TRBV27	NA	TRBJ1-2	TGTGCCAGCAGCCGTGACAGCCTCTATGGCTACACCTTC	CASSRDSLYGYTF
once	TRBV18	NA	TRBJ1-4	TGTGCCAGCTCACCACGGTATGGGACAAATGAAAAACTGTTTTTT	CASSPRYGTNEKLFF
NA	TRBV13	TRBD2	TRBJ2-1	TGTGCCAGCAGCTTAGGGTTCCTAGCGGGAGGGCCTGACAATGAGCAGTTCTTC	CASSLGFLAGGPDNEQFF
NA	TRBV2	NA	TRBJ2-5	TGTGCCAGCAAAGGGCTAGCTAGGGAGACCCAGTACTTC	CASKGLARETQYF
NA	TRBV5-1	TRBD2	TRBJ2-3	TGCGCCAGCAGCTTAATGAGCGGGGGGGCCTCCGCAGATACGCAGTATTTT	CASSLMSGGASADTQYF
NA	TRBV5-4	TRBD1	TRBJ2-7	TGTGCCAGCAGCTGGGACAGGGGGCAAGAGCAGTACTTC	CASSWDRGQEQYF
NA	TRBV27	NA	TRBJ2-7	TGTGCCAGCAGTCGGGCCGGAATCTACGAGCAGTACTTC	CASSRAGIYEQYF
NA	TRBV5-1	TRBD1	TRBJ2-7	TGCGCCAGCAGCTGGGACAGGGTCTCCTACGAGCAGTACTTC	CASSWDRVSYEQYF
few	TRBV10-1	NA	TRBJ2-2	TGCGCCAGCAGTGGAGGTGGGACCGGGGAGCTGTTTTTT	CASSGGGTGELFF
few	TRBV4-1	TRBD2	TRBJ2-1	TGCGCCAGCAGCCAAGAATGGCGGGGGGGTTACAATGAGCAGTTCTTC	CASSQEWRGGYNEQFF
once	TRBV19	TRBD2	TRBJ2-1	TGTGCCAGTAGGGAACCTAGCGGGAGGGCCTACAATGAGCAGTTCTTC	CASREPSGRAYNEQFF
NA	TRBV7-8	NA	TRBJ1-1	TGTGCCAGCAGCTACAGGCGCCTAAAACGAGCTTTCTTT	CASSYRRLKRAFF
NA	TRBV5-1	NA	TRBJ1-1	TGCGCCAGCAGCTTCACACAGGGTTCGGGCACTGAAGCTTTCTTT	CASSFTQGSGTEAFF
NA	TRBV6-1	NA	TRBJ2-6	TGTGCCAGCAGTGAAGCGGCAGCCTCTGGGGCCAACGTCCTGACTTTC	CASSEAAASGANVLTF
few	TRBV7-2	NA	TRBJ1-5	TGTGCCAGCAGCTTAGCGGTGTGGAGTCGAATGGCAGGTCAGCCCCAGCATTTT	CASSLAVWSRMAGQPQHF
NA	TRBV4-1	TRBD2	TRBJ2-1	TGCGCCAGCAGCCAAGAGGGCCTAGCGGCAAATGAGCAGTTCTTC	CASSQEGLAANEQFF
NA	TRBV5-1	NA	TRBJ1-1	TGCGCCAGCAGCCAATACAGGGTGATCCCTGATGAAGCTTTCTTT	CASSQYRVIPDEAFF
NA	TRBV5-1	NA	TRBJ1-2	TGCGCCAGCAGCACCCTTTCGACAGGCTCATGGTATGGCTACACCTTC	CASSTLSTGSWYGYTF